A selection of T cell receptor beta chains follows, all from one sample in a study of cytomegalovirus exposure and HLA in healthy donors. Profiled with immunoSEQ multiplex PCR; TCRdb holds only in-frame clones, not every one. The sample consists of about 140,000 clones, approximately 72% of them appearing once. The specimen sequenced was PBMCs. Source of these receptors: a woman in her fifties or sixties in good health and CMV-seronegative. CDR3s include the opening cysteine and the closing phenylalanine or tryptophan. A D gene is named only where the DNA matches it firmly. Size is stated for part of the rows, as once, few or many counts, or as a class when the clone is expanded.

d_call	v_call	clone_size	j_call	cdr3_aa	cdr3_nt
TRBD2	TRBV25-1	.	TRBJ2-2	CASSQRGGETGELFF	TGTGCCAGCAGCCAGCGGGGGGGCGAAACCGGGGAGCTGTTTTTT
TRBD1	TRBV6-1	.	TRBJ1-5	CASIGPNRGRQPQHF	TGTGCCAGCATTGGCCCCAACAGGGGCCGTCAGCCCCAGCATTTT
.	TRBV7-2	.	TRBJ2-7	CASSLARGGYEQYF	TGTGCCAGCAGCTTAGCGAGGGGGGGCTACGAGCAGTACTTC
.	TRBV7-9	few	TRBJ1-2	CASSLIGGVLNYGYTF	TGTGCCAGCAGCTTAATAGGGGGGGTGCTTAACTATGGCTACACCTTC
.	TRBV6-6	.	TRBJ2-3	CASSYLDTSSTDTQYF	TGTGCCAGCAGTTACCTGGACACCTCTAGCACAGATACGCAGTATTTT
.	TRBV28	.	TRBJ2-7	CASSSLEQYF	TGTGCCAGCAGTTCCTTAGAGCAGTACTTC
.	TRBV19	.	TRBJ2-7	CASSPRRGTYEQYF	TGTGCCAGTAGTCCCCGCAGGGGAACCTACGAGCAGTACTTC
TRBD2	TRBV5-6	.	TRBJ2-3	CASSIERGPSTDTQYF	TGTGCCAGCAGCATCGAGCGGGGACCTAGCACAGATACGCAGTATTTT
TRBD1	TRBV6-6	.	TRBJ2-2	CASSLDRATGELFF	TGTGCCAGCAGTTTGGACAGGGCTACCGGGGAGCTGTTTTTT
TRBD1	TRBV16	.	TRBJ1-1	CASSRQGLMDTEAFF	TGTGCCAGCAGTAGACAGGGTCTCATGGACACTGAAGCTTTCTTT
.	TRBV5-1	.	TRBJ2-7	CASSLVVRAEQYF	TGCGCCAGCAGCTTGGTGGTCAGGGCCGAGCAGTACTTC
.	TRBV21-1	.	TRBJ2-7	CASSKEGTGSGEQYF	TGTGCCAGCAGCAAAGAAGGGACAGGGAGCGGCGAGCAGTACTTC
TRBD1	TRBV5-1	.	TRBJ1-1	CASARGRGMQNTEAFF	TGCGCCAGCGCTCGTGGCAGGGGGATGCAGAACACTGAAGCTTTCTTT
TRBD1	TRBV19	.	TRBJ2-7	CASSSGTGGSYEQYF	TGTGCCAGTAGTAGCGGGACAGGGGGATCCTACGAGCAGTACTTC
TRBD2	TRBV5-1	.	TRBJ2-3	CASSLAVGGGTDTQYF	TGCGCCAGCAGCTTGGCCGTGGGGGGGGGCACAGATACGCAGTATTTT
.	TRBV5-1	.	TRBJ1-4	CASSLRGLTNEKLFF	TGCGCCAGCAGCTTGAGGGGGTTAACTAATGAAAAACTGTTTTTT
.	TRBV9	.	TRBJ2-5	CASSKIGTGRGTQETQYF	TGTGCCAGCAGCAAGATCGGGACCGGCAGGGGAACCCAAGAGACCCAGTACTTC
TRBD1	TRBV27	few	TRBJ1-1	CASSPGGRGDTEAFF	TGTGCCAGCAGCCCCGGCGGCAGGGGGGACACTGAAGCTTTCTTT
.	TRBV11-2	.	TRBJ1-1	CASSFEAVYNTEAFF	TGTGCCAGCAGCTTCGAAGCGGTCTATAACACTGAAGCTTTCTTT
.	TRBV6-1	.	TRBJ1-1	CASSAQANTEAFF	TGTGCCAGCAGTGCCCAAGCGAACACTGAAGCTTTCTTT
.	TRBV7-9	.	TRBJ1-2	CASSLDGVRVDGYTF	TGTGCCAGCAGCTTAGATGGTGTCAGGGTGGATGGCTACACCTTC
TRBD2	TRBV4-2	.	TRBJ2-1	CASSQERTGTSGRGRDNEQFF	TGTGCCAGCAGCCAGGAGCGAACCGGGACTAGCGGGAGGGGGCGGGACAATGAGCAGTTCTTC
TRBD2	TRBV7-3	once	TRBJ2-1	CASSEAGGRYNEQFF	TGTGCCAGCAGCGAGGCGGGAGGACGATACAATGAGCAGTTCTTC
.	TRBV10-2	.	TRBJ1-1	CASRATGNTEAFF	TGCGCCAGCAGAGCGACAGGGAACACTGAAGCTTTCTTT
.	TRBV5-6	.	TRBJ2-7	CASSSGLSGYEQYF	TGTGCCAGCAGCTCCGGACTCTCCGGGTACGAGCAGTACTTC
TRBD1	TRBV4-3	.	TRBJ1-2	CASSRGQQNYGYTF	TGCGCCAGCAGCCGGGGACAGCAAAACTATGGCTACACCTTC
TRBD2	TRBV4-3	.	TRBJ2-7	CASSQDFAGGGHEQYF	TGCGCCAGCAGCCAAGATTTCGCGGGAGGGGGCCACGAGCAGTACTTC
.	TRBV6-1	.	TRBJ2-7	CASSEAAATVSYEQYF	TGTGCCAGCAGTGAAGCGGCCGCGACAGTCTCCTACGAGCAGTACTTC
TRBD2	TRBV7-2	.	TRBJ2-7	CASSLAGLGSEQYF	TGTGCCAGCAGCTTAGCGGGACTAGGATCCGAGCAGTACTTC
TRBD1	TRBV10-3	few	TRBJ2-2	CAISRQGSGGELFF	TGTGCCATCAGCCGACAGGGATCGGGCGGGGAGCTGTTTTTT
.	TRBV27	.	TRBJ1-5	CASSPIQGPSNQPQHF	TGTGCCAGCAGTCCTATCCAGGGGCCCAGTAATCAGCCCCAGCATTTT
.	TRBV5-1	.	TRBJ2-3	CASSPPGSDTQYF	TGCGCCAGCAGCCCCCCGGGGAGTGATACGCAGTATTTT
.	TRBV15	few	TRBJ1-4	CATSRAPLGGEKLFF	TGTGCCACCAGCAGAGCCCCCTTGGGAGGGGAAAAACTGTTTTTT
.	TRBV5-1	few	TRBJ1-1	CASSSANGQREAFF	TGCGCCAGCAGCTCCGCAAATGGACAGCGAGAAGCTTTCTTT
.	TRBV5-1	.	TRBJ1-2	CASSKDTYGYTF	TGCGCCAGCAGCAAGGACACCTATGGCTACACCTTC
.	TRBV6-1	.	TRBJ2-2	CASSEMTANTGELFF	TGTGCCAGCAGTGAGATGACAGCGAACACCGGGGAGCTGTTTTTT
.	TRBV7-9	.	TRBJ2-1	CASSWTAYNEQFF	TGTGCCAGCAGCTGGACAGCCTACAATGAGCAGTTCTTC
TRBD1	TRBV28	.	TRBJ1-3	CASSLGQGDGNTIYF	TGTGCCAGCAGTTTAGGTCAGGGGGATGGAAACACCATATATTTT
.	TRBV7-2	.	TRBJ1-3	CASSLFLLSGTGNTIYF	TGTGCCAGCAGCTTATTTCTCCTATCGGGGACTGGAAACACCATATATTTT
TRBD1	TRBV6-5	.	TRBJ1-1	CASRQRTGMNTEAFF	TGTGCCAGCAGACAAAGGACAGGAATGAACACTGAAGCTTTCTTT
TRBD1	TRBV15	.	TRBJ2-1	CATSIGVQGTEQFF	TGTGCCACCAGCATCGGGGTACAGGGGACTGAGCAGTTCTTC